Sequencing of this TCR beta chain was carried out in a study of blood T cells in healthy people across ages. Study at large: Per two T cells, template switching captured roughly one barcoded beta molecule.

As for this clonotype: Its cognate antigen is unknown.

V shed 5 bases and J shed 2 bases, with 16 bases lying between them. Per germline, CDR1 SGHVS and CDR2 FNYEAQ. This CDR3 is built from 15 residues. Every donor provided around 9.5 milliliters of peripheral blood. The authors extracted at least 5 micrograms of total RNA per sample. A second about 7 to 12 cycle PCR used barcoded and J-beta primers. Using its own MiXCR run on the 5' RACE reads, TCRdb lists one record per CDR3 protein. This sample yields roughly 720,000 distinct CDR3 sequences, of which roughly 50% are seen a single time; about two fifths belongs to the top ten. Overall study findings and caveats: Long-lived donors exceeded aged donors in naive CD4+ cells and diversity.

Sequenced material: blood. This chain joins TRBV7-6 and TRBJ2-7, with a weak D call TRBD2 (6 bases). This clonotype was obtained from an elderly man in good health. DNA of the CDR3: TGTGCCAGCAGCCCCCGCCGGGAGCTACCCTACGAGCAGTACTTC. Translated: CASSPRRELPYEQYF.